This T cell receptor (beta chain) emerged from a study of cytomegalovirus exposure and HLA in healthy donors. CDR1 and CDR2 from the germline V gene are LNHDA and SQIVND (reference sequence). This CDR3 region has 14 residues. V was shortened by 3 bases and J by 6 bases, with 14 bases between the two germline ends. PCR involved 60 Vbeta and 13 Jbeta primers. Measured with immunoSEQ multiplex PCR; TCRdb has only the in-frame clones, and not every one. The sample comprises about 77,000 clones, 75% to 80% of which are singletons, and approximately 3.7% rests with the top ten. Note on this clone: What it recognizes is unknown.

Findings and caveats of the study: Earlier analysis found most TCR beta V segments productive about 90% or about 30% of the time. TCR association rates varied by HLA locus in a later analysis, with DRB1 highest and HLA-C lowest. Both high specificity and high sensitivity reportedly marked the classifier's diagnosis of cytomegalovirus status.

The rearrangement uses TRBV19 and TRBJ1-1; D unclear. Sequencing was performed on PBMCs. The clonotype was recovered from a man between 35 and 55 years old in good health and CMV-seronegative. CDR3 sequence (DNA): TGTGCCAGTAGTATCCGAGGAGAGCCCGCTGAAGCTTTCTTT. Amino acid sequence: CASSIRGEPAEAFF.